The sequence of this T cell receptor (beta chain) was determined in a study of shared clonotypes between healthy human individuals (dated by TCRdb to 2018 to 2020). In terms of the full investigation: A few men and two women, aged 18 to 49 years, made up the cohort. Blood TCR repertoires of about 5 healthy adults were deeply sequenced to estimate repertoire size and the extent of clonotype sharing between individuals. Libraries were prepared and TCR repertoires were sequenced by different laboratories using diverse techniques, in order to increase sequencing depth and limit assay-specific biases. Per donor, leukapheresis produced somewhere between about 0.85 and 9.5 billion PBMCs. The full study reports these points: Sampling was restricted to blood, and TCR repertoires in tissue are likely to differ from TCR repertoires in blood. Based on pairwise subsampling, the degree of clonotype sharing among donors was expected to be affected by sequencing depth. The small number of donors limited the genetic and exposure-history diversity represented.

According to the germline V gene, CDR1 reads MDHEN and CDR2 reads SYDVKM. From its cysteine to its phenylalanine, the CDR3 spans 12 amino acids. Only the CDR3 DNA is retained, 36 bases long and in frame from the first base. Cut back by 10 bases and 2 bases, the V and J ends lie 11 bases apart. Using the deep immunoSEQ assay, multiplex PCR amplified TCR CDR3 regions from genomic DNA. For each cell subset, the extracted genomic DNA was distributed evenly across all wells of several immunoSEQ 96-well plates, and each plate served as one replicate. For unsorted PBMC, approximately 0.3 ug of genomic DNA, equivalent to about 30,000 T cell genomes, went into each replicate PCR. Ten immunoSEQ deep assay plates were used to sequence unsorted PBMC genomic DNA. Purified libraries were quantified with a Qubit 3.0 fluorometer, sized on a Bioanalyzer 2100, and re-quantified with the KAPA Library Quantification kit. A separate single-read 150-cycle Illumina NextSeq 550 flow cell was used to sequence each immunoSEQ 96-well plate. The source study handled its data this way. Because the immunoSEQ output held only junctional sequences and lacked quality scores, the filtering could not match the filtering applied to full-length reads. To assign V/J genes and CDR3, sequences were annotated against IMGT germline references using PyIR, a Python wrapper for IgBLAST v1.9. Reads were removed for weak V/J assignments (E-value above 1e-6), missing CDR3, stop codons, out-of-frame junctions, or ambiguous translated residues. V3J clonotypes were defined by identical inferred V gene, J gene, and CDR3 amino acid sequence. The percentage overlap between two repertoires was calculated by dividing the number of shared unique clonotypes by the size of the smaller repertoire. Richness of each repertoire was evaluated using RTK rarefaction, the Chao1 estimator, and Recon v2.1 estimates of unobserved clonotypes. This is the immuneACCESS table as TCRdb keeps it, with only in-frame sequences that have V and J called. A part of the clones is gone; compared with another copy, unresolved V genes explain less than half, and the rest is unexplained. Clone size and the V and J calls come from that table; the DNA yielded D and trimming. The sample data list fewer than 600,000 clones, and roughly four fifths of these were observed just once. The ten largest clones capture around 12% of the sample.

The donors were healthy, HIV-negative adults who had no recently reported acute infections or vaccinations. All donors were Caucasian adults living in Nashville, Tennessee, USA. For unsorted samples, 85 million to 100 million PBMCs were counted, and genomic DNA was extracted using the QIAamp DNA Blood Mini kit. After blood collection by leukapheresis, PBMCs were isolated using Ficoll-Histopaque density gradient centrifugation and then cryopreserved in the vapor phase of liquid nitrogen. Worth noting for this clone: Its antigen specificity is not known. Base qualities are not provided; no much larger clone lies one nucleotide away.

What was sequenced was PBMCs. Rearrangement joined TRBV28 to TRBJ1-2, with a tentative D gene TRBD1 over 5 matching bases. This clonotype originated in a woman between 40 and 55 years old in good health. Some clones in this sample may be carry-over from other donors' samples. The DNA is TGTGCCACCAGGGAGGTAAACTATGGCTACACCTTC. It encodes CATREVNYGYTF.